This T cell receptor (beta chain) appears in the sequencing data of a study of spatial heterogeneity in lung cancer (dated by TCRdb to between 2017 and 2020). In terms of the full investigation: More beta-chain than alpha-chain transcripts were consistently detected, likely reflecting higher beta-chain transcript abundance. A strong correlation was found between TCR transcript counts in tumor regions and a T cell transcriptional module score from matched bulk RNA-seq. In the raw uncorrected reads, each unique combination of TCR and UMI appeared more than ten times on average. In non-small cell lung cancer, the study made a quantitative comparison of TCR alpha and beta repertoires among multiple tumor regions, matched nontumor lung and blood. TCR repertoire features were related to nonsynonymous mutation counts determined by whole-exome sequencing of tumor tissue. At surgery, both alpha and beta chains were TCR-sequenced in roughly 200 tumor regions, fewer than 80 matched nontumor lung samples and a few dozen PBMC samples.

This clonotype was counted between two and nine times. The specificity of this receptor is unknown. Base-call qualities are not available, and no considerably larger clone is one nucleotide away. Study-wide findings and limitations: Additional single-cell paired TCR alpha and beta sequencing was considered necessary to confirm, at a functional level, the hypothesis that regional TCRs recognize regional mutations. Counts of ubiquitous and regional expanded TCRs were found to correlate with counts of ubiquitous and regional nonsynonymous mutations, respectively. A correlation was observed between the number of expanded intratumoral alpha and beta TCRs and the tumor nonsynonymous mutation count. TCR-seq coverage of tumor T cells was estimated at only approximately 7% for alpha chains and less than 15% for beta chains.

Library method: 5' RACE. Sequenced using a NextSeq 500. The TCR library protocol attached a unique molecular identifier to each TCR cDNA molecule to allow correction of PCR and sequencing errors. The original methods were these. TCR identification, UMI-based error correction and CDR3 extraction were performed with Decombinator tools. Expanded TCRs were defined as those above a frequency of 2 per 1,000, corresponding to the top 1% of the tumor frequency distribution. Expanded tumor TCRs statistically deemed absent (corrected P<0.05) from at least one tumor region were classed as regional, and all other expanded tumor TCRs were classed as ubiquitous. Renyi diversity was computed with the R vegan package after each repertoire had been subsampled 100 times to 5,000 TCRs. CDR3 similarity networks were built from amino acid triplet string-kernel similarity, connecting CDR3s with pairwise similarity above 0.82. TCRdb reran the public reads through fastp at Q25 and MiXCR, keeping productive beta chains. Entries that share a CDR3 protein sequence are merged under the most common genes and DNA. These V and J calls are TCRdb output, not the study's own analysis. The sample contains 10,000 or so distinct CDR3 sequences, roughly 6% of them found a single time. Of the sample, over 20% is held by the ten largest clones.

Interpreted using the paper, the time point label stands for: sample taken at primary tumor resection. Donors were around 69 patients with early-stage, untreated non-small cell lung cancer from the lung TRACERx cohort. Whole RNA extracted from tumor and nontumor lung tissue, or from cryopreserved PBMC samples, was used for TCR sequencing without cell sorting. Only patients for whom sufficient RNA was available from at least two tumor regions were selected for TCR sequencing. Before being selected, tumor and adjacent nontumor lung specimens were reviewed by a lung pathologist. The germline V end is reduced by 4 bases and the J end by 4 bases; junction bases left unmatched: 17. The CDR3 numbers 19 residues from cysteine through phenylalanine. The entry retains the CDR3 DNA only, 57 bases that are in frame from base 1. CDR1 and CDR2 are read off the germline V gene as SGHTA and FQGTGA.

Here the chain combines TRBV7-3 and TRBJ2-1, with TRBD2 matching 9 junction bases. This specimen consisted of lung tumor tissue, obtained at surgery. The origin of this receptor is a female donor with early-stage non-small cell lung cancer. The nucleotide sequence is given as TGTGCCAGCAGCTCCCGCGTGGGTAGCGGGAGTCGTGAGTACAATGAGCAGTTCTTC. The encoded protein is CASSSRVGSGSREYNEQFF.